These 32 T cell receptor beta chains share one sample of origin, sequenced in a study of blood T cell repertoires in COVID-19. Clones were read by immunoSEQ multiplex PCR, and TCRdb kept only the in-frame ones, dropping some. The sample comprises over 200,000 clones, less than 90% of which are singletons, and 1.9% rests with the top ten. Input material: peripheral blood. These TCRs come from a man aged 40-55 years with active or convalescent COVID-19.

The chain couples TRBV13 to TRBJ2-3; tentatively, D is TRBD2 (7 bases). The CDR3 is 15 residues long. Per germline, CDR1 PRHDT and CDR2 FYEKMQ (reference sequence). Between the trimmed V and J ends, which lost 7 bases and 5 bases, there was a span of 19 bases. CDR3: CASTRKGGAGDTQYF. CDR3 nucleotides: TGTGCCAGCACCAGAAAGGGGGGGGCCGGAGATACGCAGTATTTT.

This clone has ten or more counts. The V and J genes are TRBV6-1 and TRBJ1-6, with TRBD1 identical over 11 bases. The CDR3 sequence is 15 residues long. Germline-derived CDR1 and CDR2 are MNHNS and SASEGT. Trimming removed 1 base from V and 10 bases from J; junction bases left unmatched: 3. The CDR3 loop is CASSEGTGGSSPLHF. Here the CDR3 DNA reads TGTGCCAGCAGTGAAGGGACAGGGGGCAGCTCACCCCTCCACTTT.

The V call is TRBV19, the J call TRBJ2-2; D remains ambiguous. V dropped 3 bases and J dropped 3 bases, with 14 bases sitting between them. The CDR3 sequence is 16 residues long. Germline V lookup: CDR1 LNHDA, CDR2 SQIVND (reference sequence). Here the CDR3 reads CASSIGLALDTGELFF. The CDR3 DNA is TGTGCCAGTAGTATCGGGTTAGCTCTCGACACCGGGGAGCTGTTTTTT.

This clone was recorded once. This chain joins TRBV18 and TRBJ1-2, with D perhaps TRBD1 (5 bases). V was clipped by 2 bases and J by 2 bases, with 9 bases between them. The CDR3 totals 14 residues. From germline, CDR1 is KGHSH and CDR2 LQKENI. The CDR3, as DNA: TGTGCCAGCTCACCAGGAAGGGGAAACTATGGCTACACCTTC. This encodes CASSPGRGNYGYTF.

The chain has TRBV27 and TRBJ2-7; the match to TRBD2 covers 10 bases. The length of the CDR3 is 16 residues. Germline V gene sequence: CDR1 MNHEY, CDR2 SMNVEV (reference sequence). V was clipped by 5 bases and J by 2 bases; unmatched bases: 9. CDR3 in amino acids: CASSQSGLAVTYEQYF. The CDR3 nucleotides are TGTGCCAGCAGTCAGTCCGGACTAGCGGTGACCTACGAGCAGTACTTC.

This chain joins TRBV28 and TRBJ1-2; 7 nucleotides agree with TRBD1. CDR1 and CDR2 from the germline V gene are MDHEN and SYDVKM. The V segment lost 9 bases and the J segment 2 bases; nucleotides outside the gene matches: 12. The CDR3 loop spans 15 amino acids. The CDR3 bases are TGTGCCAGTCAAATGTTAGACAGGGCAAACTATGGCTACACCTTC. This sequence encodes CASQMLDRANYGYTF.

This chain connects TRBV29-1 to TRBJ1-1; possibly TRBD1 for D (6 bases). The germline gives CDR1 SQVTM, CDR2 ANQGSEA. The ends were cut back, 5 bases at V and 0 bases at J, with 10 bases in the middle. This CDR3 region has 13 residues. The CDR3 reads CSVTGQLNTEAFF. Here the CDR3 DNA reads TGCAGCGTTACCGGACAGCTGAACACTGAAGCTTTCTTT.

V gene TRBV27 combines with J gene TRBJ2-7; D perhaps matches TRBD1 (5 bases). Deletions cut 2 bases from V and 6 bases from J, with 11 bases between. This CDR3 has 13 amino acids. Germline V gene sequence: CDR1 MNHEY, CDR2 SMNVEV (reference sequence). Here the CDR3 reads CASSLPATGEQYF. CDR3 in DNA: TGTGCCAGCAGTTTACCAGCCACAGGCGAGCAGTACTTC.

The rearrangement uses TRBV4-1 and TRBJ2-2, with D uncertain. Germline CDR1 MGHRA, CDR2 YSYEKL. CDR3 length: 15 residues. Trimming pared 4 bases from V and 4 bases from J, leaving 13 bases between. CDR3 nucleotides: TGCGCCAGCAGCCCACCAATTACAGTCACCGGGGAGCTGTTTTTT. It is translated as CASSPPITVTGELFF.

This sequence joins TRBV11-2 and TRBJ2-3; maybe TRBD2 (6 bases). The CDR3 is made up of 20 amino acids. V lost 0 bases and J lost 4, with 26 bases in between. The germline V gene encodes CDR1 SGHAT and CDR2 FQNNGV. CDR3 residues: CASSLEAGGISGKGADTQYF. In DNA, the CDR3 is TGTGCCAGCAGCTTAGAGGCAGGAGGGATTTCCGGGAAAGGGGCAGATACGCAGTATTTT.

This clone was picked up one time. The V call is TRBV7-9, the J call TRBJ2-7; maybe TRBD2 (6 bases). This CDR3 is 16 amino acids long. The V gene lost 1 base and the J gene lost 2 bases, with 15 bases spanning the gap. Germline V gene lookup returns CDR1 SEHNR and CDR2 FQNEAQ (reference sequence). CDR3 amino acids: CASSLGRGGGAYEQYF. The CDR3 DNA reads TGTGCCAGCAGCTTAGGCCGGGGAGGAGGGGCCTACGAGCAGTACTTC.

This sequence joins TRBV7-3 and TRBJ2-5; 7 bases fit TRBD2. The germline gives CDR1 SGHTA, CDR2 FQGTGA. CDR3 size: 15 residues. V gave up 1 base and J gave up 5 bases; unmatched junction bases: 7. DNA for the CDR3: TGTGCCAGCAGCTTAATCAGCGGGGTTGGGGAGACCCAGTACTTC. It yields the protein CASSLISGVGETQYF.

The chain recombines TRBV9 with TRBJ2-1; a possible D gene is TRBD1 (5 bases). This CDR3 is built from 15 residues. V was pared by 6 bases and J by 0 bases, with 13 bases between. Germline CDR1 reads SGDLS; CDR2 reads YYNGEE. The CDR3 DNA reads as TGTGCCAGCATTCTAAACAGGCACTCCTACAATGAGCAGTTCTTC. This codes for CASILNRHSYNEQFF.

V gene TRBV4-1 combines with J gene TRBJ1-5, with a possible D match to TRBD1 (5 bases). CDR3 length: 14 residues. V lost 6 bases and J 9 bases, leaving 18 bases between the germline ends. The V gene's germline CDR1 is MGHRA and CDR2 YSYEKL. The DNA for the CDR3 is TGCGCCAGCAGACTTGGGGTGTCCCAGGGGCCCCAGCATTTT. It is translated as CASRLGVSQGPQHF.

The genes are TRBV7-3 and TRBJ2-3; perhaps TRBD1 as D (6 bases). This CDR3 region has 15 residues. The germline V and J ends were trimmed by 2 bases and 4 bases, with 13 bases remaining between them. Per the germline V gene, CDR1 is SGHTA and CDR2 is FQGTGA. In DNA form, the CDR3 reads TGTGCCAGCAGCTTAGCACAGGGTATTTCAGATACGCAGTATTTT. Amino acid sequence: CASSLAQGISDTQYF.

V and J are TRBV13 and TRBJ2-3, with 7 bases aligning to TRBD1. Germline values: CDR1 PRHDT, CDR2 FYEKMQ (reference sequence). Trimming took 2 bases from V and 7 from J; bases not matched to a gene: 6. This CDR3 contains 14 residues. The CDR3 nucleotides read TGTGCCAGCAGCTTAAGTAGGGGGCGTAATACGCAGTATTTT. Amino acids: CASSLSRGRNTQYF.

The V call is TRBV10-3, the J call TRBJ1-1; D is ambiguous. The CDR3 runs 11 residues. V shed 10 bases and J shed 2 bases, with 8 bases lying between them. Germline-derived CDR1 and CDR2 are ENHRY and SYGVKD. The CDR3 sequence: CATGDNTEAFF. The CDR3 DNA sequence: TGTGCCACCGGAGACAACACTGAAGCTTTCTTT.

V usage is TRBV9 and J usage is TRBJ1-1; a possible D gene is TRBD1 (6 bases). V lost 2 bases and J lost 7, with 12 bases in between. This CDR3 is 13 amino acids long. The germline CDR1 and CDR2 sequences are SGDLS and YYNGEE. In DNA form, the CDR3 reads TGTGCCAGCAGCGTGCAGGGGTACGATGAAGCTTTCTTT. Its protein product is CASSVQGYDEAFF.

J is TRBJ1-3 and V is TRBV19; a weak D match, TRBD1 (5 bases). The germline CDR1 and CDR2 sequences are LNHDA and SQIVND (reference sequence). With 4 bases removed from V and 4 bases from J, the gap between germline ends came to 11 bases. The CDR3 extends over 14 amino acids. The CDR3 reads CASSTGAPGNTIYF. The CDR3 DNA is TGTGCCAGTAGTACTGGGGCCCCAGGAAACACCATATATTTT.

This chain links TRBV18 with TRBJ2-1, with D possibly being TRBD1 (6 bases). Germline values: CDR1 KGHSH, CDR2 LQKENI. The CDR3 sequence is 14 residues long. V was cut by 3 bases and J by 3 bases, with 9 bases left in between. This CDR3 reads CASSPQTGYNEQFF. The CDR3 bases are TGTGCCAGCTCACCGCAGACAGGCTACAATGAGCAGTTCTTC.

CDR3 residues: CASSQLNRPGNTIYF. The CDR3 DNA is TGTGCCAGCAGCCAACTTAACAGGCCTGGAAACACCATATATTTT. The chain recombines TRBV14 with TRBJ1-3, with a tentative D call TRBD1 (5 bases). The V end lost 2 bases, the J end lost 2 bases, and 10 bases lay between the germline ends. Germline CDR1 SGHDN, CDR2 FVKESK. This CDR3 spans 15 amino acids.

CDR3 DNA sequence: TGTGCCAGTAGCCCAGCGGGTGGGGGACTCCTCTACAATGAGCAGTTCTTC. Protein sequence: CASSPAGGGLLYNEQFF. The rearrangement uses TRBV19 and TRBJ2-1; a possible D gene is TRBD2 (6 bases). This CDR3 has 17 amino acids. Trimming pared 6 bases from V and 3 bases from J, leaving 21 bases between. Germline-derived CDR1 and CDR2 are LNHDA and SQIVND (reference sequence).

The genes are TRBV9 and TRBJ2-3, with D unclear. V lost 0 bases to trimming and J lost 4 bases, with 6 bases between them. This CDR3 is 13 amino acids long. Germline CDR1 SGDLS, CDR2 YYNGEE. Here the CDR3 reads CASSVAGADTQYF. The DNA of the CDR3 is TGTGCCAGCAGCGTAGCAGGTGCAGATACGCAGTATTTT.

The chain employs TRBV24-1 and TRBJ2-5; D perhaps matches TRBD1 (5 bases). CDR3 size: 15 residues. V was clipped by 4 bases and J by 4 bases, with 15 bases between them. Germline lookup yields CDR1 KGHDR and CDR2 SFDVKD. CDR3 region: CATSDPRVLRETQYF. CDR3 sequence (DNA): TGTGCCACCAGTGACCCCAGGGTCCTCCGAGAGACCCAGTACTTC.

The CDR3 DNA sequence: TGTGCCAGCTCGCCTACATCGACAGGATTTCTAACCGAGCAGTACTTC. It encodes CASSPTSTGFLTEQYF. The chain is built from TRBV18 and TRBJ2-7; D might be TRBD1 (6 bases). V was pared by 6 bases and J by 6 bases, with 24 bases between. Germline CDR1 and CDR2: KGHSH and LQKENI. The length of the CDR3 is 16 residues. Drawing the rest from reference TRBV18 and TRBJ2-7, the complete variable domain is NAGVMQNPRHLVRRRGQEARLRCSPMKGHSHVYWYRQLPEEGLKFMVYLQKENIIDESGMPKERFSAEFPKEGPSILRIQQVVRGDSAAYFCASSPTSTGFLTEQYFGPGTRLTVT.

The chain couples TRBV7-6 to TRBJ2-3, with D possibly TRBD1 on 5 matching bases. Germline loops: CDR1 SGHVS, CDR2 FNYEAQ. CDR3 length equals 15 residues. Trimming left V 6 bases short and J 2 bases short, with 15 bases between. The CDR3 coding sequence is TGTGCCAGCAGTTCGACAGACTTGATCACAGATACGCAGTATTTT. Protein sequence: CASSSTDLITDTQYF.

The rearrangement links TRBV30 to TRBJ2-1; 8 bases match TRBD1. J was trimmed by 8 bases and V by 2 bases; bases with no gene match: 14. The germline V gene has CDR1 GTSNPN and CDR2 SVGIG (reference sequence). This CDR3 contains 16 residues. As DNA, the CDR3 is TGTGCCTGGAGTACCCGTCAGGGGGCTATTGGGGATGAGCAGTTCTTC. It codes for CAWSTRQGAIGDEQFF.

The J gene is TRBJ1-1, the V gene TRBV5-6; a weak D match, TRBD1 (6 bases). Per germline, CDR1 SGHDT and CDR2 YYEEEE. CDR3 size: 15 residues. Deletions cut 3 bases from V and 5 bases from J, with 17 bases between. CDR3 sequence: CASSSIQGGETEAFF. The DNA for the CDR3 is TGTGCCAGCAGCTCCATACAGGGTGGTGAGACTGAAGCTTTCTTT.

The chain recombines TRBV28 with TRBJ1-2; D is possibly TRBD1 (6 bases). The ends were cut back, 5 bases at V and 0 bases at J, with 10 bases in the middle. The CDR3 sequence is 14 residues long. Germline lookup yields CDR1 MDHEN and CDR2 SYDVKM. The CDR3 loop is CASSETGSNYGYTF. CDR3 in DNA: TGTGCCAGCAGTGAAACAGGGTCTAACTATGGCTACACCTTC.

V is TRBV10-2 and J is TRBJ2-5, with 14 nucleotides matching TRBD2. Trimming removed 5 bases from V and 5 bases from J; junction bases left unmatched: 7. Germline V gene sequence: CDR1 WSHSY, CDR2 SAAADI. This CDR3 is built from 16 residues. CDR3 nucleotide sequence: TGCGCCAGCAGTATGACTAGCGGGGGGGCCTGGGAGACCCAGTACTTC. Protein: CASSMTSGGAWETQYF.

The chain links TRBV19 to TRBJ1-2; D uncertain. The length of the CDR3 is 15 residues. Germline assignment: CDR1 LNHDA and CDR2 SQIVND (reference sequence). The V end was cut by 4 bases, the J end by 0 bases, with 12 bases between. The DNA of the CDR3 is TGTGCCAGTAGTACCCACCCTAGTACTAACTATGGCTACACCTTC. Amino acids: CASSTHPSTNYGYTF.

This clone was found a few times. The chain joins TRBV6-4 to TRBJ1-2; 9 bases line up with TRBD1. CDR3 length: 15 amino acids. Germline CDR1 is MRHNA and CDR2 is SNTAGT. The J segment lost 8 bases and the V segment lost 4 bases, leaving 11 bases of the junction unmatched. The CDR3 region is CASSVRTGALEGYTF. The CDR3 bases are TGTGCCAGCAGTGTGAGGACAGGGGCCCTTGAGGGCTACACCTTC.